Listed here is a single TCR beta chain. Other DNA sequences within the sample encode an identical CDR3. This record belongs to a study of blood T cell repertoires in COVID-19. TCRdb's copy holds only in-frame clones and misses some; the assay was immunoSEQ multiplex PCR. The sample carries some 490,000 clones, about 88% recorded once. The CDR3 has 11 amino acids. V dropped 3 bases and J dropped 3 bases, with 5 bases sitting between them. Germline V gives CDR1 DFQATT, CDR2 SNEGSKA (reference sequence). This chain connects TRBV20-1 to TRBJ1-2, with D uncertain. This TCR came from a woman in her fifties or sixties who had recovered from COVID-19. The sample was PBMCs or T cells enriched from blood (not recorded which). This chain's CDR3 is CSASTDYGYTF. The CDR3, as DNA: TGCAGTGCTAGCACTGACTATGGCTACACCTTC.